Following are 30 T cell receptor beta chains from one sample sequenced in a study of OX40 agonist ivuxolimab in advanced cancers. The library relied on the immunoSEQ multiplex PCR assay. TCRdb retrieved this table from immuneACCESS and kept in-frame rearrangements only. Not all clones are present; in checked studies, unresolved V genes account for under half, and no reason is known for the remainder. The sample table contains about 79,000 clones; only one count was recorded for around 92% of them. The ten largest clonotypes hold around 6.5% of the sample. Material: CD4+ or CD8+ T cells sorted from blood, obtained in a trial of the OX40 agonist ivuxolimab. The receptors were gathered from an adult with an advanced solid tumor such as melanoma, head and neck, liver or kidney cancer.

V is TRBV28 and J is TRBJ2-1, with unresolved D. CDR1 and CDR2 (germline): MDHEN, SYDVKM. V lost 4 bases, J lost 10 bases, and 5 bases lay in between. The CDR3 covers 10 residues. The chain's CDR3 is CASSWVEQFF. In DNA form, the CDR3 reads TGTGCCAGCAGTTGGGTCGAGCAGTTCTTC.

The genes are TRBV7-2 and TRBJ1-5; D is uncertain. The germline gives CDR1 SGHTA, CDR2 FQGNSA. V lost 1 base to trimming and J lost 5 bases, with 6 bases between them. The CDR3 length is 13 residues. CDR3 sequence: CASSLEGDQPQHF. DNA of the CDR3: TGTGCCAGCAGCTTAGAGGGAGATCAGCCCCAGCATTTT.

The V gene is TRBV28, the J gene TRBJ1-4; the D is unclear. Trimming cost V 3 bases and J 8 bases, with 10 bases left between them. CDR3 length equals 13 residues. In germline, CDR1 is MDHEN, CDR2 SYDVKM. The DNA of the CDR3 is TGTGCCAGCAGTTTTTCGCTGGCCGAAAAACTGTTTTTT. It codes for CASSFSLAEKLFF.

The CDR3 DNA follows: TGTGCCAGCAGTCCGGGACAGGGGATCCTGAAGACCCAGTACTTC. Encoded protein: CASSPGQGILKTQYF. The chain uses TRBV28 and TRBJ2-5; 10 positions agree with TRBD1. Looked up from germline, CDR1 is MDHEN and CDR2 is SYDVKM. Germline trimming cut 5 bases from V and 6 bases from J; bases unmatched to any gene: 9. This CDR3 is built from 15 residues.

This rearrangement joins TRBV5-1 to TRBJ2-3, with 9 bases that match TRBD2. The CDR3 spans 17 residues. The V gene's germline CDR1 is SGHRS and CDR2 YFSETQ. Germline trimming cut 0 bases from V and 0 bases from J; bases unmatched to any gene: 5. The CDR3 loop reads CASSLGASGISTDTQYF. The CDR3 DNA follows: TGCGCCAGCAGCTTGGGGGCTAGCGGGATTAGCACAGATACGCAGTATTTT.

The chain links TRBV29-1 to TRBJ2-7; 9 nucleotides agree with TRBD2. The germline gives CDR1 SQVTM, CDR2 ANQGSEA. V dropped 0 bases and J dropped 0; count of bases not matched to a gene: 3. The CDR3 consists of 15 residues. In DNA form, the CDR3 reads TGCAGCGTTGAAGAGAGTAGCGGGAGCTCCTACGAGCAGTACTTC. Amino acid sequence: CSVEESSGSSYEQYF.

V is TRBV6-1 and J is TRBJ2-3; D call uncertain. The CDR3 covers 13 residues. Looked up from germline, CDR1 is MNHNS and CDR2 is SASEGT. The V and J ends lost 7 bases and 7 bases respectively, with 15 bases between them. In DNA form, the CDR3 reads TGTGCCAGCACCGACCCCGGGTCTTATACGCAGTATTTT. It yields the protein CASTDPGSYTQYF.

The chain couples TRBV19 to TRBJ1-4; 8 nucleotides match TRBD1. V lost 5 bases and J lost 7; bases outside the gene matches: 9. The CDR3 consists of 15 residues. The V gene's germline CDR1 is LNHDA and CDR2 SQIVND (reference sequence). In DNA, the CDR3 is TGTGCCAGTAGTCCCGGGACAGGTCAGACTGAAAAACTGTTTTTT. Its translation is CASSPGTGQTEKLFF.

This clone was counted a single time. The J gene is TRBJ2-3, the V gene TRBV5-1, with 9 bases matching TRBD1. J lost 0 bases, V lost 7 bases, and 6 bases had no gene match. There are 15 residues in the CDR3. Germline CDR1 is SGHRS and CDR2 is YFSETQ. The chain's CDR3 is CASGQQGASTDTQYF. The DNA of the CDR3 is TGCGCCAGCGGCCAACAGGGGGCGAGCACAGATACGCAGTATTTT.

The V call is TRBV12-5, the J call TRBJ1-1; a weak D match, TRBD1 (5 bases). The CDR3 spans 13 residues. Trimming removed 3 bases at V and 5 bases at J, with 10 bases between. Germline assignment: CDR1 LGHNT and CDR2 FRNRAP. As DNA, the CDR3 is TGTGCTAGTGGTTTTCCCCAGGGAACTGAAGCTTTCTTT. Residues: CASGFPQGTEAFF.

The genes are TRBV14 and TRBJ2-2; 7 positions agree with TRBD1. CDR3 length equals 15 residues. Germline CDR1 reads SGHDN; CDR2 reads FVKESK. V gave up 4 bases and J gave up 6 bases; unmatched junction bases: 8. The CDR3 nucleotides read TGTGCCAGCAGCCCCTTGAGACAGGGCCCCGGGGAGCTGTTTTTT. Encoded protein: CASSPLRQGPGELFF.

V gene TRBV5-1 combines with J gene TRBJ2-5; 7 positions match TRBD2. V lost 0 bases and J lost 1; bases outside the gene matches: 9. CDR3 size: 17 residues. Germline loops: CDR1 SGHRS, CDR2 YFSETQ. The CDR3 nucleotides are TGCGCCAGCAGCTTGGAGGTGGCGGGAGTTTCCCAAGAGACCCAGTACTTC. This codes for CASSLEVAGVSQETQYF.

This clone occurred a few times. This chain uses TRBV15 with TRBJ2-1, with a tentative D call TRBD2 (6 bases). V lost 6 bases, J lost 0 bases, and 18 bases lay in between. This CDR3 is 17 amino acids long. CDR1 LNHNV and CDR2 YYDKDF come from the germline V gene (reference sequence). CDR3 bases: TGTGCCACCAGTCCTGGCGGACTACCGAGCTCCTACAATGAGCAGTTCTTC. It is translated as CATSPGGLPSSYNEQFF.

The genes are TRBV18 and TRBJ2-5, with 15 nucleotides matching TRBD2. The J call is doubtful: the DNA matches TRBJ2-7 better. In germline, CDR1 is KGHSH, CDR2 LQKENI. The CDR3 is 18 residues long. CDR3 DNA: TGTGCCAGCTCACCACGAGGACTAGCGGGAGGGAGCTCCTACGAGCAGTACTTC. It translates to CASSPRGLAGGSSYEQYF.

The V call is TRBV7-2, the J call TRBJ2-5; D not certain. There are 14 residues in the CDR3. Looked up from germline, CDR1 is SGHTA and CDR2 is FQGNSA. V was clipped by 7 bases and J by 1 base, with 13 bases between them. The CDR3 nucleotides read TGTGCCAGCAACCCGAGTTCAATCCAAGAGACCCAGTACTTC. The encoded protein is CASNPSSIQETQYF.

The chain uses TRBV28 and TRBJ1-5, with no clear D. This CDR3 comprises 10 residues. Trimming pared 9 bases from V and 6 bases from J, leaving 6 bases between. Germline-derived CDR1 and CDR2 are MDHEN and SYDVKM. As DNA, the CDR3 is TGTGCCAGTTCAACTCAGCCCCAGCATTTT. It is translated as CASSTQPQHF.

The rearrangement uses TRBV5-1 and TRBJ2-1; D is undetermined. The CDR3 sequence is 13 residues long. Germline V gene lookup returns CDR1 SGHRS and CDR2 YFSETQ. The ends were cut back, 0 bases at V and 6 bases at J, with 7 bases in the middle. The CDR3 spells CASSLVWGNEQFF. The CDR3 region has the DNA TGCGCCAGCAGCTTGGTGTGGGGCAATGAGCAGTTCTTC.

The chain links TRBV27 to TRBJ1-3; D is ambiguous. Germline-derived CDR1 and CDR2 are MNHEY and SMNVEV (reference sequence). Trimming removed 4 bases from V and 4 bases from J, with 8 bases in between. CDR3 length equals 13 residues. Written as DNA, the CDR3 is TGTGCCAGCAGTTCGTCTCAGGGAAACACCATATATTTT. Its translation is CASSSSQGNTIYF.

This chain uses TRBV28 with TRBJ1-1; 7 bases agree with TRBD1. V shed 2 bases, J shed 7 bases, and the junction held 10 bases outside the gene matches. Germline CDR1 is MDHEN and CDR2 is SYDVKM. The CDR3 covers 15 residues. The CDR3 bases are TGTGCCAGCAGTTTACGACGGTCCGACAGGGATGAAGCTTTCTTT. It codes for CASSLRRSDRDEAFF.

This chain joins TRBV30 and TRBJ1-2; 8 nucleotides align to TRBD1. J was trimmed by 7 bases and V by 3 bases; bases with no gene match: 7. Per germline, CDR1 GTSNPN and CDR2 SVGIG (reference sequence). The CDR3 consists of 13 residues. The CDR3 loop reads CAWSGQGRGGYTF. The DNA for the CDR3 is TGTGCCTGGAGCGGACAGGGTAGGGGTGGCTACACCTTC.

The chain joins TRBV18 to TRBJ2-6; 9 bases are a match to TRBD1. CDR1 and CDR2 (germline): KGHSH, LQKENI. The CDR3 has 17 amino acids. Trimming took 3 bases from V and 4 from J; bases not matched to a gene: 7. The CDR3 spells CASSPLQGATGANVLTF. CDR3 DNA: TGTGCCAGCTCACCTTTACAGGGGGCGACCGGGGCCAACGTCCTGACTTTC.

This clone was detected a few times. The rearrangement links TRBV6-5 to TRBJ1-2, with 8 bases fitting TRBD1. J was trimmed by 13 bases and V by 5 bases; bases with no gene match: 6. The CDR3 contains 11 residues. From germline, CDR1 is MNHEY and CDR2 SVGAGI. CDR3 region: CASSTRQGLTF. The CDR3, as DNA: TGTGCCAGCAGTACCCGACAGGGGCTCACCTTC.

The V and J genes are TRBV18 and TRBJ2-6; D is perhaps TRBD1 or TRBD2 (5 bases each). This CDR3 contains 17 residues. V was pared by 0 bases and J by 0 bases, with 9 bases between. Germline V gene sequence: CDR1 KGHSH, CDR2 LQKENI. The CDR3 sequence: CASSPPAGTSGANVLTF. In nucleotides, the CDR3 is TGTGCCAGCTCACCACCGGCCGGGACCTCTGGGGCCAACGTCCTGACTTTC.

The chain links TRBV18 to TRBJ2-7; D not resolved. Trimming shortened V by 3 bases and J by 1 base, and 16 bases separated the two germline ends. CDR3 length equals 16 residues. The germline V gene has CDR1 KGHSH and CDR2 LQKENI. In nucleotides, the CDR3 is TGTGCCAGCTCACCCCCAACACGACTTAATTCCTACGAGCAGTACTTC. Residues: CASSPPTRLNSYEQYF.

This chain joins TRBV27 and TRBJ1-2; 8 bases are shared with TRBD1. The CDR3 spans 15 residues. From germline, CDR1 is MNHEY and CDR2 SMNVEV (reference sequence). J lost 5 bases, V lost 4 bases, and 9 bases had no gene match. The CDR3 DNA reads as TGTGCCAGCAGTTCCCTGACAGGGGTCCTTTATGGCTACACCTTC. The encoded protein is CASSSLTGVLYGYTF.

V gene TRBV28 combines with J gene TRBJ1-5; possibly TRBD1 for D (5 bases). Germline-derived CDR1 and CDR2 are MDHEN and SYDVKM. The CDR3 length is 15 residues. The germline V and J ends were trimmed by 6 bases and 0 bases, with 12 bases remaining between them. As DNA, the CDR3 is TGTGCCAGCAGCCGACGGGGGAATAGCAATCAGCCCCAGCATTTT. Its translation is CASSRRGNSNQPQHF.

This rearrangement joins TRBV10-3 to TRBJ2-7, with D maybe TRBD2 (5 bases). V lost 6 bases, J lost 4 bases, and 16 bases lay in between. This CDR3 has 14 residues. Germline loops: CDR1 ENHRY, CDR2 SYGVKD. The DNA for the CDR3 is TGTGCCATCAGAGACCAGTCGGGGTTATACGAGCAGTACTTC. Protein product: CAIRDQSGLYEQYF.

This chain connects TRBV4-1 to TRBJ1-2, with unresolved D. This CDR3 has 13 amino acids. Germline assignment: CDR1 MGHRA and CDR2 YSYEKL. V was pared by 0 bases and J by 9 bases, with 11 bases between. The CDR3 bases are TGCGCCAGCAGCCAAGACCCCCTACGGAGCTACACCTTC. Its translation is CASSQDPLRSYTF.

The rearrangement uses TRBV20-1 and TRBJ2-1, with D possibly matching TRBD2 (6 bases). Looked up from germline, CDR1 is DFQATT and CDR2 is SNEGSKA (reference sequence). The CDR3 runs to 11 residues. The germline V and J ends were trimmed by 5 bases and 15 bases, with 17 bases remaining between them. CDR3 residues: CSAPRDSRGFF. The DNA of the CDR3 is TGCAGTGCTCCACGGGACTCTCGGGGGTTCTTC.

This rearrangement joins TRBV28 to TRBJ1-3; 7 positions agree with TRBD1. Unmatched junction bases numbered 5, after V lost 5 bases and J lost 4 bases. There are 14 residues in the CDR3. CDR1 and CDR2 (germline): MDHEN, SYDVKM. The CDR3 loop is CASSRPGQGNTIYF. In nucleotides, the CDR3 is TGTGCCAGCAGTCGGCCGGGACAGGGAAACACCATATATTTT.